The TCR beta chain described here comes from a study of cytomegalovirus exposure and HLA in healthy donors. Overall study findings and caveats: Among TCR beta chains, those listed as cytomegalovirus-associated numbered 164.

Primers included in the PCR were 60 Vbeta and 13 Jbeta primers. TCRdb keeps only in-frame clones here, not all; method: immunoSEQ multiplex PCR. Of about 140,000 clones in the sample, about 9.2% are singletons; the top ten hold approximately 7.5%. The CDR3 sequence is 17 residues long. A few counts support this clone. The antigen remains unidentified. The chain recombines TRBV12-2 with TRBJ2-7; the D call of TRBD2 is as the table states it, not checked on the DNA. TRBV12-2 is described as a pseudogene. Sequenced material: PBMCs. The receptor was derived from a woman in her thirties or forties in good health and CMV-seropositive. CDR3 in amino acids: CASRLHLSGATSYEQYF. CDR3 nucleotides: TGTGCAAGTCGCTTACACCTTAGCGGGGCTACTTCCTACGAGCAGTACTTC.